This TCR beta chain was captured in a study of blood T cell repertoires in COVID-19. Study-level background: Researchers got acute and convalescent COVID-19 samples from the United States, Italy and Spain. PBMCs, B-cell-depleted T cells, or T cells were the source of the cDNA or gDNA that made up the material.

Per the study methods: Using reference gene primer amplification, nucleated cell counts were estimated. The method was immunoSEQ multiplex PCR; TCRdb's version includes in-frame clones alone and lacks a portion of them. The DNA gave D and trimming, while V, J and clone size come from that table. There are about 100,000 clones in the sample; approximately 90% occur only once, and roughly 3% lies in the top ten. Germline lookup yields CDR1 KGHSH and CDR2 LQKENI. After removal of 5 bases from V and 1 base from J, the junction contained 5 bases not matched to a gene. The CDR3 runs 15 residues. The J gene is TRBJ1-2, the V gene TRBV18; 9 nucleotides agree with TRBD1. Material: peripheral blood. The receptor's source is a woman older than 75 with acute or convalescent COVID-19. Here the CDR3 DNA reads TGTGCCAGCTCAGAGGGACAGGGTAATAACTATGGCTACACCTTC. This translates into CASSEGQGNNYGYTF.